Sequencing of this T cell receptor (beta chain) was carried out in a study of CD8+CD57+ T cells in acquired aplastic anemia. About the study: Healthy donor sequencing depth: 10 million to 10.8 million CD4+, approximately 11 million CD8+ reads. General study findings and limits: Some 31 shared CD8+ CDR3s appeared highly expressed within patients' immunodominant clones.

For this clonotype: The antigen is not known.

Using genomic DNA as the template, TCR beta VDJ and CDR3 profiling was carried out. Using its own MiXCR run on the reads, TCRdb lists one record per CDR3 protein. Among around 190,000 distinct CDR3 sequences listed, 61% were seen once. This CDR3 has 15 residues. Germline V gene lookup returns CDR1 LNHNV and CDR2 YYDKDF (reference sequence). V was clipped by 5 bases and J by 6 bases; unmatched bases: 10. This receptor was identified in a human donor in good health. The chain carries TRBV15 and TRBJ2-1; 7 positions agree with TRBD1. The sample consisted of sorted CD4+, CD8+, or CD8+CD57+ T cells (not recorded which) from PBMCs. The DNA of the CDR3 is TGTGCCACCAGCGACGTGACAGGGTCTTTCAATGAGCAGTTCTTC. Protein product: CATSDVTGSFNEQFF.